Shown below are 12 T cell receptor beta chains from a single sample sequenced in a study of T cells after yellow fever vaccination. TCRdb passed the 5' RACE reads through MiXCR, listing each CDR3 protein once. The sample yields 27,000 or so distinct CDR3 sequences, 4% to 5% seen once. The sample consisted of PBMCs, either bulk or a sorted T-cell subset (CD4+, CD8+, memory, or dextramer-sorted; not recorded which), taken on the day of the yellow fever booster vaccination. The source is a man aged 18 to 30 who received the YFV17D yellow fever vaccine.

This clonotype came up many times. This rearrangement joins TRBV20-1 to TRBJ2-1; perhaps TRBD2 as D (5 bases). This CDR3 has 14 amino acids. The V gene's germline CDR1 is DFQATT and CDR2 SNEGSKA (reference sequence). V was cut by 1 base and J by 5 bases, with 12 bases left in between. The CDR3: CSARVPGWNNEQFF. CDR3 nucleotides: TGCAGTGCTAGAGTGCCGGGATGGAACAATGAGCAGTTCTTC.

Turning to this clonotype: A read error may be the cause here, since a much bigger clone is one base away. The chain recombines TRBV29-1 with TRBJ2-3, with 7 bases fitting TRBD2. Germline V lookup: CDR1 SQVTM, CDR2 ANQGSEA. This CDR3 region has 12 residues. The DNA for the CDR3 is TGCTGCGTTGGACTAGAGTCAGATACGCAGTATTTT. Translating it yields CCVGLESDTQYF.

This clonotype was counted only a few times. The rearrangement uses TRBV5-1 and TRBJ1-3; D possibly corresponds to TRBD1 (6 bases). CDR1 is SGHRS and CDR2 is YFSETQ in the germline V gene. CDR3 length: 17 amino acids. Trimming shortened V by 0 bases and J by 4 bases, and 17 bases separated the two germline ends. The CDR3 sequence is CASSLVGRQVGGNTIYF. The CDR3 region has the DNA TGCGCCAGCAGCTTGGTTGGTCGACAGGTGGGCGGAAACACCATATATTTT.

This clonotype showed up many times. V gene TRBV6-6 combines with J gene TRBJ2-5, with 7 bases fitting TRBD2. This CDR3 region has 13 residues. Germline V CDR1 and CDR2: MNHNY, SVGAGI (reference sequence). Unmatched junction bases numbered 6, after V lost 6 bases and J lost 5 bases. CDR3 nucleotides: TGTGCCAGCAGCCCGCCGGGGGGTGAGACCCAGTACTTC. It codes for CASSPPGGETQYF.

This clonotype has just a few counts. This chain uses TRBV5-1 with TRBJ2-5, with 11 bases matching TRBD1. This CDR3 has 15 amino acids. Trimming cost V 4 bases and J 4 bases; bases outside gene matches: 6. Germline CDR1 SGHRS, CDR2 YFSETQ. In DNA, the CDR3 is TGCGCCAGCAGCGGCGGACAGGGGGCATTAGAGACCCAGTACTTC. Translating gives CASSGGQGALETQYF.

This clonotype was counted ten times or more. This sequence joins TRBV4-3 and TRBJ2-3; TRBD2 might be the D (7 bases). V was shortened by 4 bases and J by 5 bases, with 19 bases between the two germline ends. This CDR3 has 16 residues. In germline, CDR1 is LGHNA, CDR2 YSLEER. The CDR3 sequence: CASSPGKGGPGDTQYF. CDR3 nucleotides: TGCGCCAGCAGCCCGGGGAAGGGGGGGCCGGGAGATACGCAGTATTTT.

This clonotype has ten or more counts. The CDR3 nucleotides are TGTGCCAGCAGCTTAGTAGGAAACCCCGGAGCTTTCTTT. It is translated as CASSLVGNPGAFF. The rearrangement uses TRBV7-9 and TRBJ1-1, with D hard to call. Looked up from germline, CDR1 is SEHNR and CDR2 is FQNEAQ (reference sequence). The CDR3 sequence is 13 residues long. V lost 1 base and J 10 bases, leaving 13 bases between the germline ends.

J is TRBJ2-3 and V is TRBV6-2 or TRBV6-3, with 9 bases aligning to TRBD1. V lost 0 bases and J lost 5; bases outside the gene matches: 3. Germline values: CDR1 MNHEY, CDR2 SVGEGT. The CDR3 extends over 15 amino acids. The CDR3 nucleotides are TGTGCCAGCAGTTACTCGACAGGGGGAGGAGATACGCAGTATTTT. This encodes CASSYSTGGGDTQYF.

This clonotype has more than one count but fewer than ten. The chain is built from TRBV12-3 or TRBV12-4 and TRBJ2-3; 14 bases align to TRBD2. The CDR3 has 19 residues. V dropped 6 bases and J dropped 6; count of bases not matched to a gene: 17. The CDR3 loop reads CASRTDYVGLAGASDTQYF. As DNA, the CDR3 is TGTGCCAGCAGGACCGATTACGTGGGACTAGCGGGGGCTTCGGATACGCAGTATTTT.

This clonotype was recorded many times. The genes are TRBV12-3 or TRBV12-4 and TRBJ1-2; D remains ambiguous. V was cut by 4 bases and J by 6 bases, with 6 bases left in between. The CDR3 is made up of 11 amino acids. The CDR3: CASSSIDGYTF. CDR3 bases: TGTGCCAGCAGTTCTATCGATGGCTACACCTTC.

V gene TRBV18 combines with J gene TRBJ2-7; TRBD2 matches 7 bases. CDR1 is KGHSH, CDR2 LQKENI, per germline. The CDR3 extends over 14 amino acids. With V trimmed by 2 bases and J by 6 bases, 7 bases remained unmatched. This CDR3 is CASSPTTSLGEQYF. Here the CDR3 DNA reads TGTGCCAGCTCACCAACGACTAGCTTAGGCGAGCAGTACTTC. Drawing the rest from reference TRBV18 and TRBJ2-7, the complete variable domain is NAGVMQNPRHLVRRRGQEARLRCSPMKGHSHVYWYRQLPEEGLKFMVYLQKENIIDESGMPKERFSAEFPKEGPSILRIQQVVRGDSAAYFCASSPTTSLGEQYFGPGTRLTVT.

This clonotype appeared many times. The CDR3 is CSALEGRNNEQFF. The CDR3 DNA reads TGCAGTGCTTTAGAGGGTCGTAACAATGAGCAGTTCTTC. The rearrangement links TRBV20-1 to TRBJ2-1; possibly TRBD2 for D (5 bases). CDR3 length equals 13 residues. Trimming cost V 5 bases and J 5 bases, with 13 bases left between them. Germline-derived CDR1 and CDR2 are DFQATT and SNEGSKA (reference sequence).